This T cell receptor beta chain was obtained from a study of T cell repertoires and HLA-DP antigens. CD4+ T cells were isolated untouched, roughly 98% pure. The protocol was immunoSEQ multiplex PCR, while the TCRdb copy is restricted to in-frame clones and leaves out a portion. The sample shows approximately 100,000 clones, about 89% of them seen only once. This clone was recorded a few times. Its antigen is not known. The sequence was collected from a man in his forties or fifties in good health and CMV-seronegative. Sequencing was performed on CD4+ T cells from PBMCs.

CDR3 amino acids: CASSLTGNSPLHF. The CDR3 DNA sequence: TGTGCCAGCAGTCTTACAGGAAATTCACCCCTCCACTTT. The chain combines TRBV6-4 with TRBJ1-6; D may be TRBD1 (5 bases). Trimming took off 5 bases at V and 7 bases at J, with 9 bases between the two ends. Germline assignment: CDR1 MRHNA and CDR2 SNTAGT. CDR3 length equals 13 residues.